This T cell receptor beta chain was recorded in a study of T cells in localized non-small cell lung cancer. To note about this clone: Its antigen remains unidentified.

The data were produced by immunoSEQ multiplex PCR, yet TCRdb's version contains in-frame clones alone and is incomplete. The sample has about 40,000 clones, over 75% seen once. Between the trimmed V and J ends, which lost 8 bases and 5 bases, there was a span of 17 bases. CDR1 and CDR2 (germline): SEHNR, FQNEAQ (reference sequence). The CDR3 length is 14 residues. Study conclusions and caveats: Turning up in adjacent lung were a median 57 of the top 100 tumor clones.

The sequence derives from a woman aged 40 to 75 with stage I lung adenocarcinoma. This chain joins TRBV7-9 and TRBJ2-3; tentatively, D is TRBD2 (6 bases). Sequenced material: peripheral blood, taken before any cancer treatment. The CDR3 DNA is TGTGCCAGCGTCATTGGAGGGTTTAGAGATACGCAGTATTTT. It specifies CASVIGGFRDTQYF.